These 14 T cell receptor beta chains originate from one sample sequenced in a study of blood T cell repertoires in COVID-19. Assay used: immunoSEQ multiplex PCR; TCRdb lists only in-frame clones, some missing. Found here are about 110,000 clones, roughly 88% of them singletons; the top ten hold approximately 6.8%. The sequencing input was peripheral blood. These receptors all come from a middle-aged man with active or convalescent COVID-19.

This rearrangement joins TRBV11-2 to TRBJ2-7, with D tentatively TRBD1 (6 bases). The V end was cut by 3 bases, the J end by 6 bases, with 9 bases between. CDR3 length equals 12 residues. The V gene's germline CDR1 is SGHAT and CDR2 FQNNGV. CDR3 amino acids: CASSFRGSEQYF. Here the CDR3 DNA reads TGTGCCAGCAGCTTCAGGGGTTCCGAGCAGTACTTC. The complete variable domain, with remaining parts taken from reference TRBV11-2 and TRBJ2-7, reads EAGVAQSPRYKIIEKRQSVAFWCNPISGHATLYWYQQILGQGPKLLIQFQNNGVVDDSQLPKDRFSAERLKGVDSTLKIQPAKLEDSAVYLCASSFRGSEQYFGPGTRLTVT.

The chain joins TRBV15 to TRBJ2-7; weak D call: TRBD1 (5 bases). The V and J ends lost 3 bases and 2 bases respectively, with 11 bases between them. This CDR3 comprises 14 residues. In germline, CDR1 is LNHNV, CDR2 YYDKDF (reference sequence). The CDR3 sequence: CATSSDARAYEQYF. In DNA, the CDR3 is TGTGCCACCAGCAGTGACGCCAGGGCCTACGAGCAGTACTTC.

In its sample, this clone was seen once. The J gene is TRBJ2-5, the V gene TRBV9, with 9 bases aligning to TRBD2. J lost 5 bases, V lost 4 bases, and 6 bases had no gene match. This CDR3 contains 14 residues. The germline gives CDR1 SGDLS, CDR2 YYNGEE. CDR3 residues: CASSPGLAHETQYF. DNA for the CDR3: TGTGCCAGCAGCCCGGGACTAGCCCACGAGACCCAGTACTTC.

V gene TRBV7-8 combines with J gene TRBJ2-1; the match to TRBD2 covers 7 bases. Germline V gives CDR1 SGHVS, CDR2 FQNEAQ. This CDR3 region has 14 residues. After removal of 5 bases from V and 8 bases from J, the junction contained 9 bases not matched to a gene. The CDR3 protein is CASSPATSTDEQFF. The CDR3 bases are TGTGCCAGCAGCCCAGCGACTAGCACCGATGAGCAGTTCTTC.

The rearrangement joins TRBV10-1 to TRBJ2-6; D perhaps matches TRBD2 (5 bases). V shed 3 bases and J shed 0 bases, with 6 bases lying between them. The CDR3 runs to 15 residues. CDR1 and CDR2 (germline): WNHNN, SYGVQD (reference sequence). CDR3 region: CASSDGSSGANVLTF. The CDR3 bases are TGCGCCAGCAGTGATGGGAGCTCTGGGGCCAACGTCCTGACTTTC.

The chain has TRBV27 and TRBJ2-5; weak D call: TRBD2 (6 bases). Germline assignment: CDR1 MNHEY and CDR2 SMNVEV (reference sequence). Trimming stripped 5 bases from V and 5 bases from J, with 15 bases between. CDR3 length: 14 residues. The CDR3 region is CASSPRVGGETQYF. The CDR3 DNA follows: TGTGCCAGCAGTCCACGGGTCGGAGGGGAGACCCAGTACTTC.

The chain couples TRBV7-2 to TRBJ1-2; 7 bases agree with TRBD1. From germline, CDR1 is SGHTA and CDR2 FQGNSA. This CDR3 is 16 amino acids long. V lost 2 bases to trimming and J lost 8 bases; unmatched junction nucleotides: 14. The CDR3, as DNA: TGTGCCAGCAGCTTATTTTCCGAGACAGGGACGGGCGGCTACACCTTC. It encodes CASSLFSETGTGGYTF.

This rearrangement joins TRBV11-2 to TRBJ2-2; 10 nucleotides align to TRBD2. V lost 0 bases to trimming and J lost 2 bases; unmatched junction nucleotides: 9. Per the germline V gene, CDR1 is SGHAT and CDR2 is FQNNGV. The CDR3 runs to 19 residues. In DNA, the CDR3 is TGTGCCAGCAGCTTAGATCGCCGGACTAGCGGTCGAAACACCGGGGAGCTGTTTTTT. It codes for CASSLDRRTSGRNTGELFF.

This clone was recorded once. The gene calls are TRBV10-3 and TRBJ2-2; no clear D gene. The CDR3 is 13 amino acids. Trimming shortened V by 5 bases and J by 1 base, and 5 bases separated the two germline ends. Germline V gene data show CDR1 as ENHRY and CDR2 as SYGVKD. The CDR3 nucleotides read TGTGCCATCAGTTACAAGAACACCGGGGAGCTGTTTTTT. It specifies CAISYKNTGELFF.

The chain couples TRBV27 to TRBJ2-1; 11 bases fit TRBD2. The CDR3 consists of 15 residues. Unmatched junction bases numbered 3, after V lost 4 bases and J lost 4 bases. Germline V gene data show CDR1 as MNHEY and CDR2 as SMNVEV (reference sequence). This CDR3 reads CASSSIAGGYNEQFF. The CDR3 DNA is TGTGCCAGCAGTTCTATAGCGGGGGGGTACAATGAGCAGTTCTTC.

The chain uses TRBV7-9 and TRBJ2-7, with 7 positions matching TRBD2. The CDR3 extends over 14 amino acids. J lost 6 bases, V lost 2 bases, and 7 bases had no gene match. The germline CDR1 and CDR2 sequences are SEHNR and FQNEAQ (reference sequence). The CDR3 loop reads CASSLLSGVGEQYF. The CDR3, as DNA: TGTGCCAGCAGCTTATTGAGCGGGGTGGGCGAGCAGTACTTC. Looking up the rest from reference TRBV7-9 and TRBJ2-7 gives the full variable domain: DTGVSQNPRHKITKRGQNVTFRCDPISEHNRLYWYRQTLGQGPEFLTYFQNEAQLEKSRLLSDRFSAERPKGSFSTLEIQRTEQGDSAMYLCASSLLSGVGEQYFGPGTRLTVT.

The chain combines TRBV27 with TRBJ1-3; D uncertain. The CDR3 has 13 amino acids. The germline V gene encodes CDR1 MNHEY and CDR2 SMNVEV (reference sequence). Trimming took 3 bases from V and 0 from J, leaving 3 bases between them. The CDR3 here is CASSLSSGNTIYF. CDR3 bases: TGTGCCAGCAGTTTGAGCTCTGGAAACACCATATATTTT.

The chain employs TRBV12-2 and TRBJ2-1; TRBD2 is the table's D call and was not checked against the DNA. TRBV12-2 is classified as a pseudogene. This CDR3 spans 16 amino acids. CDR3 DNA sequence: TGTGCAAGTCGCTCTCCTGCCGGGCCCAGCGGGAGGGAGCAGTTCTTC. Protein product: CASRSPAGPSGREQFF.

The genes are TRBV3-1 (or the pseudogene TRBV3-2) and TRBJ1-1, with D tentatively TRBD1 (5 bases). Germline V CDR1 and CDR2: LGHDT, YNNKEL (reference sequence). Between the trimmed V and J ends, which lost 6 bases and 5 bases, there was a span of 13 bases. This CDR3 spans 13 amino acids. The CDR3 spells CASRPSGGTEAFF. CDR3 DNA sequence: TGTGCCAGCAGGCCTAGCGGGGGTACTGAAGCTTTCTTT.